This T cell receptor (beta chain) was identified in a study of vaccination effects on CD4 cells after COVID-19. About the study: Cultures used fewer than 2.5 million PBMC per well, approximately 10 IU/ml IL-2 and 10 ug/ml peptides.

In regard to this clone: No antigen is known for it.

Study-wide points: Both infection-induced and vaccine-induced clones contracted markedly at late post-vaccination timepoints.

The culture ran for about eleven days before CD4+ T cells were isolated. Germline V gene lookup returns CDR1 SGHAT and CDR2 FQNNGV. CDR3 size: 16 residues. With V trimmed by 5 bases and J by 0 bases, 4 bases remained unmatched. Repertoires were generated with immunoSEQ multiplex PCR, while TCRdb's copy carries only in-frame clones and drops some. The table records roughly 40,000 clones, around 63% of them present only once. The sequencing here drew on CD4+ T cells from PBMCs cultured without peptide, taken before COVID-19 vaccination. This clonotype was sampled from a human donor who received a COVID-19 vaccine. The chain joins TRBV11-2 to TRBJ2-3, with 11 bases matching TRBD2. The CDR3 reads CASSRLAGKSTDTQYF. CDR3 nucleotide sequence: TGTGCCAGCAGCCGACTAGCGGGGAAAAGCACAGATACGCAGTATTTT. The complete variable domain, with remaining parts taken from reference TRBV11-2 and TRBJ2-3, reads EAGVAQSPRYKIIEKRQSVAFWCNPISGHATLYWYQQILGQGPKLLIQFQNNGVVDDSQLPKDRFSAERLKGVDSTLKIQPAKLEDSAVYLCASSRLAGKSTDTQYFGPGTRLTVL.